The following is a TCR beta chain sequence with its context. As yet, its antigen is unknown. The source of the sample is a study of memory B cells and T cells in multiple sclerosis. The method was immunoSEQ multiplex PCR; TCRdb's version includes in-frame clones alone and lacks a portion of them. The data show about 15,000 clones, approximately 69% seen once. J lost 7 bases, V lost 1 base, and 17 bases had no gene match. The V gene's germline CDR1 is SGHAT and CDR2 FQNNGV. This CDR3 spans 19 amino acids. Points from the study as a whole: Shared clonotype counts depended on differing compartment clone-set sizes and were normalized.

Sample: memory (CD45RO+) CD4+ T cells from blood. V and J are TRBV11-2 and TRBJ2-1, with 9 nucleotides matching TRBD2. The sequence was obtained from a human donor with multiple sclerosis. This CDR3 reads CASSLAVTSGFPVGNEQFF. CDR3 bases: TGTGCCAGCAGCTTAGCTGTGACTAGCGGTTTCCCTGTCGGGAATGAGCAGTTCTTC.